The T cell receptor (beta chain) described here comes from a study of blood T cell repertoires in COVID-19. For the study at large: Donors in the United States, Italy and Spain gave samples during acute or convalescent COVID-19. The cDNA or gDNA used as material had been derived from T cells, B-cell-depleted T cells, or PBMCs.

CDR1 and CDR2 (germline): MNHEY, SVGAGI. V was pared by 8 bases and J by 5 bases, with 4 bases of the junction left unmatched. This CDR3 region has 14 residues. Original data processing: From reference gene primer amplification, estimates of nucleated cell counts were derived. Clones were read by immunoSEQ multiplex PCR, and TCRdb kept only the in-frame ones, dropping some. Clone size and the V and J calls come from that table; the DNA yielded D and trimming. This repertoire shows about 140,000 clones, 84% found once; its top ten account for around 45%. The sequence came from a human donor in a cohort sampled during active COVID-19. Sample: peripheral blood. This rearrangement joins TRBV6-5 to TRBJ2-5; TRBD2 matches 14 bases. Here the CDR3 reads CASRLAGGRETQYF. CDR3 bases: TGTGCCAGCCGACTAGCGGGGGGGAGGGAGACCCAGTACTTC.